This is a list of T cell receptor beta chains from one sample in a study of T cell responses to AZD1222 COVID-19 vaccine. Clones were sequenced by immunoSEQ multiplex PCR, and TCRdb holds only the in-frame ones, with some missing. The table has about 130,000 clones, roughly 94% seen once; the top ten hold 6.6%. Sample: peripheral blood, taken on day 0 of AZD1222 vaccination. All receptors derive from an adult in good health. Both conserved end residues are part of each CDR3. The D gene is left open where the match is weak. Clone size appears in some rows only: once, few, many, or a class for an expanded clone.

V,D,size,J,CDR3,DNA
TRBV28,-,-,TRBJ2-3,CASTTEGDPQYF,TGTGCCAGCACCACCGAGGGCGACCCGCAGTATTTT
TRBV30,-,-,TRBJ1-2,CAWGEYYGYTF,TGTGCCTGGGGAGAGTACTATGGCTACACCTTC
TRBV5-1,-,-,TRBJ1-1,CASSSTGGSEAFF,TGCGCCAGCAGCTCTACGGGCGGTAGTGAAGCTTTCTTT
TRBV7-8,TRBD2,once,TRBJ2-1,CASSLDGGGYNEQFF,TGTGCCAGCAGCTTAGACGGCGGGGGCTACAATGAGCAGTTCTTC
TRBV4-2,TRBD1,once,TRBJ2-7,CASSQPGQGSLSYEQYF,TGTGCCAGCAGCCAACCTGGACAGGGGTCCCTCTCCTACGAGCAGTACTTC
TRBV2,TRBD1,-,TRBJ1-4,CASSILTGGGEKLFF,TGTGCCAGCAGTATCTTGACAGGGGGGGGTGAAAAACTGTTTTTT
TRBV7-3,TRBD2,-,TRBJ2-1,CASSPGGGFNEQFF,TGTGCCAGCAGTCCGGGAGGGGGATTCAATGAGCAGTTCTTC
TRBV10-2,-,-,TRBJ1-2,CASSESGPNYGYTF,TGCGCCAGCAGTGAGTCCGGCCCTAACTATGGCTACACCTTC
TRBV7-3,TRBD2,-,TRBJ2-7,CASSPASGSSYEQYF,TGTGCCAGCAGCCCCGCTAGCGGGAGTTCCTACGAGCAGTACTTC
TRBV5-8,-,-,TRBJ1-1,CASSFRGTNTEAFF,TGTGCCAGCAGCTTTCGGGGAACGAACACTGAAGCTTTCTTT
TRBV27,-,-,TRBJ2-2,CASSLSTSGSGELFF,TGTGCCAGCAGTTTATCAACCTCGGGCTCCGGGGAGCTGTTTTTT